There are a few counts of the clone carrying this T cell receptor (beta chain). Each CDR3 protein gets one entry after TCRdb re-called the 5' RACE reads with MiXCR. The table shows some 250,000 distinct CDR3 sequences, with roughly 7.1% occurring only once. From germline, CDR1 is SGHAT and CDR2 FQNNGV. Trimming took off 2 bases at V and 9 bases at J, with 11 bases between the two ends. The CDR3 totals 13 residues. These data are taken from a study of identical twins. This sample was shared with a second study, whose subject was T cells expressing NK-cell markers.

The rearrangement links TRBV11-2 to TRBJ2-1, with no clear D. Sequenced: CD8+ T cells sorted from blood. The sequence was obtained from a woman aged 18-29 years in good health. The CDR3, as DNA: TGTGCCAGCAGCTTAATGTCCCTGGGTGAGCAGTTCTTC. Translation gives CASSLMSLGEQFF.